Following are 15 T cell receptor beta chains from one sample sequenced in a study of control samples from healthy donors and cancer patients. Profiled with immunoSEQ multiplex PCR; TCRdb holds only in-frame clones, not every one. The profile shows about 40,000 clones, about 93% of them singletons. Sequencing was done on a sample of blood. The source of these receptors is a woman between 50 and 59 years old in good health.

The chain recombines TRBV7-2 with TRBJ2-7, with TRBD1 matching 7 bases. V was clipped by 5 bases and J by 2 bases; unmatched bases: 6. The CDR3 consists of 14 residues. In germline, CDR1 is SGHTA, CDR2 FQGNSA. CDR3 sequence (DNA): TGTGCCAGCAGCCCTCTACAGGGGACCTACGAGCAGTACTTC. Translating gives CASSPLQGTYEQYF.

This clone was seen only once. This CDR3 is CATSSRGGSEAFF. The CDR3 DNA is TGTGCCACCAGTTCCCGGGGGGGGTCTGAAGCTTTCTTT. This chain connects TRBV24-1 to TRBJ1-1; D perhaps matches TRBD1 (5 bases). V gave up 6 bases and J gave up 6 bases, with 13 bases separating them. This CDR3 spans 13 amino acids. CDR1 is KGHDR and CDR2 is SFDVKD in the germline V gene.

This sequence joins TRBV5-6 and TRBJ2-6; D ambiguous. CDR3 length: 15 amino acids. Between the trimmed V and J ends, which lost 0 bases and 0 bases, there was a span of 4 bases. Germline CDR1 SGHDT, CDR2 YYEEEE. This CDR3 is CASSLGGSGANVLTF. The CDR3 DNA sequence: TGTGCCAGCAGCTTGGGGGGCTCTGGGGCCAACGTCCTGACTTTC.

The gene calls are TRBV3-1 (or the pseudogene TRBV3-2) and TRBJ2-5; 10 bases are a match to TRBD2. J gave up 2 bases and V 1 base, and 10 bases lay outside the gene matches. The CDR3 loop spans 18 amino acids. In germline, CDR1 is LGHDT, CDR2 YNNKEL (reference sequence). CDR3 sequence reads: CASSQGSRTSGVQETQYF. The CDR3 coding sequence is TGTGCCAGCAGCCAAGGGTCCAGGACTAGCGGTGTTCAAGAGACCCAGTACTTC.

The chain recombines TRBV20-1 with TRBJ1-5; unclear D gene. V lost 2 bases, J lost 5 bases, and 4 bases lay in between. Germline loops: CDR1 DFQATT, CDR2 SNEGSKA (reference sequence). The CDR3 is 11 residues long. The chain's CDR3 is CSARQDQPQHF. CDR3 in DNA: TGCAGTGCTAGACAAGATCAGCCCCAGCATTTT.

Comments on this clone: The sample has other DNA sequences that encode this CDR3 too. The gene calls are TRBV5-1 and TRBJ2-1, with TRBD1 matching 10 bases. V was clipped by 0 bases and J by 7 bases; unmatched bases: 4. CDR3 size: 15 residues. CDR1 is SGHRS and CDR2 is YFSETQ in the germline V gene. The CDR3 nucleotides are TGCGCCAGCAGCTTGGGAGGACAGGGGGGAAATGAGCAGTTCTTC. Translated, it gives CASSLGGQGGNEQFF.

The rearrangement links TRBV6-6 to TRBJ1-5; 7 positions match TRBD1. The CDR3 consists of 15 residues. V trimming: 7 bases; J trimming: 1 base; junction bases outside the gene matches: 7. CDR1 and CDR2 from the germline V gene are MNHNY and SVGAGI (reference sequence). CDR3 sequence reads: CASNEGGPSNQPQHF. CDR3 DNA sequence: TGTGCCAGCAACGAAGGGGGCCCGAGCAATCAGCCCCAGCATTTT.

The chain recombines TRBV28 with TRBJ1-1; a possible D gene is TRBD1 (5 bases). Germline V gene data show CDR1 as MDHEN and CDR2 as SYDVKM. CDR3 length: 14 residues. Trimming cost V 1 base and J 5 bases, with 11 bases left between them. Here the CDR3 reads CASSLSGPETEAFF. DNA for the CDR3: TGTGCCAGCAGTTTATCAGGGCCGGAGACTGAAGCTTTCTTT.

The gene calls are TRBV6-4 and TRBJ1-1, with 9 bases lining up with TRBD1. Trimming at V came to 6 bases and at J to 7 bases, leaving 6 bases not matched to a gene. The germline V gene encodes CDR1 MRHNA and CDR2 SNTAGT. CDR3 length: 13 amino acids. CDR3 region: CASRGQGRGEAFF. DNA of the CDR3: TGTGCCAGCAGGGGACAGGGTAGAGGTGAAGCTTTCTTT.

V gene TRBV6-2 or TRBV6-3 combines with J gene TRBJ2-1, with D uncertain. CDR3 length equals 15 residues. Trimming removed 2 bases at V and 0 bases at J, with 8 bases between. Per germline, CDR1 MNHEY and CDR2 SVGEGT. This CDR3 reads CASSYLGSSYNEQFF. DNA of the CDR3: TGTGCCAGCAGTTACCTTGGAAGCTCCTACAATGAGCAGTTCTTC.

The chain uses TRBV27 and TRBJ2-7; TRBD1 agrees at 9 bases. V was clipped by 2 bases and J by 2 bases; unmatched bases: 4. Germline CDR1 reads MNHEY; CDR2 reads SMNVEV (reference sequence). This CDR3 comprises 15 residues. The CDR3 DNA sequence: TGTGCCAGCAGTTTACGTGGGACAGGGCCCTACGAGCAGTACTTC. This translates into CASSLRGTGPYEQYF.

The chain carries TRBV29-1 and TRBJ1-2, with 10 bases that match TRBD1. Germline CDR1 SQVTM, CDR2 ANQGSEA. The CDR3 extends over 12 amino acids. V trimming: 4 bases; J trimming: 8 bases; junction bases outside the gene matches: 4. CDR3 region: CSVVKGQGGYTF. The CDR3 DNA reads TGCAGCGTTGTTAAGGGACAGGGGGGCTACACCTTC.

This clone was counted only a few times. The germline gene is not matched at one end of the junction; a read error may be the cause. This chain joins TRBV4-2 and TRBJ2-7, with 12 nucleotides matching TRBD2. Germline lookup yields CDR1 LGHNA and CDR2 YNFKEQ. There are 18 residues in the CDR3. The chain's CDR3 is CASSQSPSGGVSSYEQCF. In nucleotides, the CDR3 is TGTGCCAGCAGCCAGTCCCCTAGCGGGGGGGTTAGCTCCTACGAGCAGTGCTTC.

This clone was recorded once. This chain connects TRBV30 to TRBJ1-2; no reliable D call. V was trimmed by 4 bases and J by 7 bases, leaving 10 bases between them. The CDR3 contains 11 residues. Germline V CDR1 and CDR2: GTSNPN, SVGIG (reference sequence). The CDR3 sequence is CAWTLGVGYTF. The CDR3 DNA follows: TGTGCCTGGACCCTCGGGGTTGGCTACACCTTC.

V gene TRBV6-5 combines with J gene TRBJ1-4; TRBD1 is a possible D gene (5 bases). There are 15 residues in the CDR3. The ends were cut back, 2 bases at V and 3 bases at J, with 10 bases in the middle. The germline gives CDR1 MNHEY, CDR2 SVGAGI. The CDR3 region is CASSYSGTANEKLFF. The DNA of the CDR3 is TGTGCCAGCAGTTACAGCGGGACCGCTAATGAAAAACTGTTTTTT.